One sample yielded the 10 T cell receptor beta chains listed below, sequenced in a study of technical replicates of blood from a few donors. Produced via immunoSEQ multiplex PCR; TCRdb's table is partial and in-frame only. The table has tens of thousands of clones, approximately 88% seen once. Sequencing was carried out using PBMCs. These receptor sequences come from a human donor in good health. Some clones in this sample may be carry-over from other donors' samples.

This chain links TRBV19 with TRBJ2-5; no clear D gene. CDR1 is LNHDA, CDR2 SQIVND, per germline (reference sequence). CDR3 size: 12 residues. Trimming stripped 3 bases from V and 3 bases from J, with 5 bases between. CDR3 nucleotide sequence: TGTGCCAGTAGTATCGGTAAAGAGACCCAGTACTTC. The encoded protein is CASSIGKETQYF.

This clone has more than one count but fewer than ten. V gene TRBV7-6 combines with J gene TRBJ1-2, with TRBD1 as a possible D gene (6 bases). CDR1 and CDR2 from the germline V gene are SGHVS and FNYEAQ. Trimming took 5 bases from V and 7 from J, leaving 17 bases between them. This CDR3 comprises 14 residues. This CDR3 reads CASSPWDIVSGYTF. As DNA, the CDR3 is TGTGCCAGCAGCCCCTGGGACATAGTGAGTGGCTACACCTTC.

The chain is built from TRBV4-3 and TRBJ2-3, with 8 bases fitting TRBD1. J gave up 2 bases and V 4 bases, and 11 bases lay outside the gene matches. Germline V CDR1 and CDR2: LGHNA, YSLEER. CDR3 length: 17 residues. The chain's CDR3 is CASSRSRTGTFTDTQYF. CDR3 in DNA: TGCGCCAGCAGCCGTTCACGGACAGGGACGTTCACAGATACGCAGTATTTT.

The J gene is TRBJ2-5, the V gene TRBV30, with D possibly TRBD2 on 6 matching bases. The germline V gene has CDR1 GTSNPN and CDR2 SVGIG (reference sequence). CDR3 length: 13 residues. V was trimmed by 8 bases and J by 4 bases, leaving 17 bases between them. In nucleotides, the CDR3 is TGTGCCGGAACGGCAGGGAGGCGAGAGACCCAGTACTTC. Translated, it gives CAGTAGRRETQYF.

This clone has just one count. The identical CDR3 is also encoded by other nucleotide sequences in the sample. The chain is built from TRBV18 and TRBJ1-6; D might be TRBD1 (6 bases). V shed 6 bases and J shed 7 bases, with 10 bases lying between them. Per germline, CDR1 KGHSH and CDR2 LQKENI. The CDR3 contains 13 residues. CDR3 DNA sequence: TGTGCCAGCTCCCCAACAGGGAATTCACCCCTCCACTTT. Residues: CASSPTGNSPLHF.

By its share, this clone is medium-sized (0.01 to 0.1%). The chain joins TRBV5-1 to TRBJ2-1, with 7 bases matching TRBD1. The germline gives CDR1 SGHRS, CDR2 YFSETQ. This CDR3 region has 14 residues. V shed 4 bases and J 3 bases; nucleotides not matched to a gene: 4. CDR3 loop: CASSRAGGYNEQFF. CDR3 in DNA: TGCGCCAGCAGCAGGGCAGGGGGCTACAATGAGCAGTTCTTC.

The rearrangement uses TRBV7-6 and TRBJ2-1; 7 bases align to TRBD1. The length of the CDR3 is 14 residues. Germline values: CDR1 SGHVS, CDR2 FNYEAQ. Trimming cost V 5 bases and J 5 bases; bases outside gene matches: 6. This chain's CDR3 is CASSVTGTDNEQFF. The CDR3 bases are TGTGCCAGCAGCGTTACCGGGACAGACAATGAGCAGTTCTTC.

This clone was seen only a few times. The V call is TRBV4-2, the J call TRBJ1-2; possible D gene TRBD1, 5 bases. From germline, CDR1 is LGHNA and CDR2 YNFKEQ. The CDR3 is 16 amino acids. The ends were cut back, 0 bases at V and 4 bases at J, with 15 bases in the middle. The CDR3 loop reads CASSQDDGGDFYGYTF. The CDR3 DNA reads TGTGCCAGCAGCCAAGACGATGGGGGGGATTTCTATGGCTACACCTTC.

The V gene is TRBV9, the J gene TRBJ2-3; no clear D. From germline, CDR1 is SGDLS and CDR2 YYNGEE. This CDR3 comprises 12 residues. Trimming cost V 2 bases and J 1 base, with 2 bases left between them. The CDR3 bases are TGTGCCAGCAGCGTCGGCACAGATACGCAGTATTTT. Translation gives CASSVGTDTQYF.

This clone was seen more than once but under ten times. The chain carries TRBV7-9 and TRBJ2-1; TRBD1 aligns across 9 bases. Germline V gene lookup returns CDR1 SEHNR and CDR2 FQNEAQ (reference sequence). This CDR3 is 18 amino acids long. The ends lost 2 bases at V and 9 bases at J; junction bases unmatched: 17. The CDR3 DNA reads TGTGCCAGCAGCTTACGAAGTTCGGAGTGGACAGGGGTTCCTGAGCAGTTCTTC. It yields the protein CASSLRSSEWTGVPEQFF. The whole variable domain, filled in from reference TRBV7-9 and TRBJ2-1, reads DTGVSQNPRHKITKRGQNVTFRCDPISEHNRLYWYRQTLGQGPEFLTYFQNEAQLEKSRLLSDRFSAERPKGSFSTLEIQRTEQGDSAMYLCASSLRSSEWTGVPEQFFGPGTRLTVL.